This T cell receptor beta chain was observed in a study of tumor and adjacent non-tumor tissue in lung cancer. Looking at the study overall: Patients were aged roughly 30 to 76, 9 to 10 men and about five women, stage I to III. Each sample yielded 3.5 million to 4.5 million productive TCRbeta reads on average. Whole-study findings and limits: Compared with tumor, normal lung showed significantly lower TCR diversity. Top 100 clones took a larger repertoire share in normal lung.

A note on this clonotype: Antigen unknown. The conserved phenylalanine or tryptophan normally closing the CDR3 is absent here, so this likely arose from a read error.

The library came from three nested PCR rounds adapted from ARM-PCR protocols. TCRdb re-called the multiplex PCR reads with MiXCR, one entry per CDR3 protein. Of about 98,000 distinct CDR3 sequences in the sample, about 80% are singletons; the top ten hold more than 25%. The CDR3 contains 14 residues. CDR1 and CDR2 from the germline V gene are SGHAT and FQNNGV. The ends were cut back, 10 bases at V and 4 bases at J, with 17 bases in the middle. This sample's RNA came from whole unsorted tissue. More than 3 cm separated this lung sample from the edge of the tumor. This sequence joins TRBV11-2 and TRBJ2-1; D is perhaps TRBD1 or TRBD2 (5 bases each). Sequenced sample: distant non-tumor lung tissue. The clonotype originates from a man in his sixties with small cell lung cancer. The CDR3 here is CANSLQEAYNEQFS. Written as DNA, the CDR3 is TGTGCCAACAGTCTACAGGAGGCTTACAATGAGCAGTTCTCC.